This T cell receptor beta chain was identified in a study of PD-1 blockade in classical Hodgkin lymphoma. Concerning this clone: The antigen remains undetermined.

Regarding time point: cycle 4 day 1 (C4D1), after around six weeks of nivolumab. Each patient experienced a relapse that followed autologous stem cell transplantation, and brentuximab vedotin exposure varied. Complete response, partial response or progressive disease was each patient's best response. Study-wide results and limits: Diminished baseline TCR diversity has been reported in newly diagnosed patients relative to healthy donors.

This CDR3 has 13 residues. Germline V CDR1 and CDR2: SGHAT, FQNNGV. The V end lost 8 bases, the J end lost 1 base, and 12 bases lay between the germline ends. Generated by immunoSEQ multiplex PCR, the TCRdb table keeps only in-frame clones and is missing some. The table lists about 33,000 clones, 65% to 80% of them singletons. This specimen consisted of peripheral blood mononuclear cells (PBMCs), obtained before the fourth cycle of nivolumab. The chain couples TRBV11-2 to TRBJ2-7; a possible D gene is TRBD2 (6 bases). This TCR derives from a human donor with classical Hodgkin lymphoma. CDR3: CASGLAPSYEQYF. The CDR3 DNA reads as TGTGCCAGCGGTCTAGCGCCATCCTACGAGCAGTACTTC.